This is a list of T cell receptor beta chains from one sample in a study of blood T cell repertoires in COVID-19. Here immunoSEQ multiplex PCR was the method, and the copy in TCRdb shows in-frame clones only, minus some. The profile shows approximately 260,000 clones, roughly 87% of them singletons. Sequencing used PBMCs or T cells enriched from blood (not recorded which). These receptors all stem from a woman aged 30 to 39 with acute COVID-19. CDR3s include the opening cysteine and the closing phenylalanine or tryptophan. The D gene is left open where the match is weak. Not every row has a clone size; where given, it reads once, few, many or a size class.

clone size: NA; V gene: TRBV25-1; D gene: NA; J gene: TRBJ2-5; CDR3 DNA: TGTGCCAGCAGTTACCGGTGGTCGGAGACCCAGTACTTC; CDR3 protein: CASSYRWSETQYF
clone size: NA; V gene: TRBV28; D gene: TRBD2; J gene: TRBJ2-2; CDR3 DNA: TGTGCCAGCAGTACGACGGGAGGGAACACCGGGGAGCTGTTTTTT; CDR3 protein: CASSTTGGNTGELFF
clone size: NA; V gene: TRBV14; D gene: TRBD2; J gene: TRBJ2-1; CDR3 DNA: TGTGCCAGCAGCCGAAAGAGCCTAGCGGGAGGGGGCTCCTACAATGAGCAGTTCTTC; CDR3 protein: CASSRKSLAGGGSYNEQFF
clone size: NA; V gene: TRBV19; D gene: NA; J gene: TRBJ1-2; CDR3 DNA: TGTGCCAGTAGTATCCCCGTCGGTAAGGGCTACACCTTC; CDR3 protein: CASSIPVGKGYTF
clone size: NA; V gene: TRBV14; D gene: NA; J gene: TRBJ2-1; CDR3 DNA: TGTGCCAGCAGCCACCTAACCGGGACACTAACCTACAATGAGCAGTTCTTC; CDR3 protein: CASSHLTGTLTYNEQFF
clone size: few; V gene: TRBV5-1; D gene: TRBD2; J gene: TRBJ2-7; CDR3 DNA: TGCGCCAGCAGCTTGGCCATTGCGGGGGACTCCTCCTACGAGCAGTACTTC; CDR3 protein: CASSLAIAGDSSYEQYF
clone size: NA; V gene: TRBV28; D gene: TRBD1; J gene: TRBJ1-3; CDR3 DNA: TGTGCCAGCGGGAGCCCCGGGACAGCTAGAGGAAACACCATATATTTT; CDR3 protein: CASGSPGTARGNTIYF
clone size: NA; V gene: TRBV2; D gene: NA; J gene: TRBJ1-3; CDR3 DNA: TGTGCCAGCAGTGTGGAGGGTTTGGACACCATATATTTT; CDR3 protein: CASSVEGLDTIYF
clone size: NA; V gene: TRBV3-1/TRBV3-2; D gene: NA; J gene: TRBJ1-6; CDR3 DNA: TGTGCCAGCAGCCAAGACAGGGCTGGGAATTCACCCCTCCACTTT; CDR3 protein: CASSQDRAGNSPLHF
clone size: NA; V gene: TRBV2; D gene: TRBD2; J gene: TRBJ2-3; CDR3 DNA: TGTGCCAGCAGTTCTCTAGCGGGGGCTTTTGATACGCAGTATTTT; CDR3 protein: CASSSLAGAFDTQYF
clone size: NA; V gene: TRBV7-9; D gene: NA; J gene: TRBJ2-5; CDR3 DNA: TGTGCCAGCAGCCGCGGGCTAGAAGAGACCCAGTACTTC; CDR3 protein: CASSRGLEETQYF
clone size: NA; V gene: TRBV2; D gene: NA; J gene: TRBJ1-5; CDR3 DNA: TGTGCCAGCAGCGGGTATAGCAATCAGCCCCAGCATTTT; CDR3 protein: CASSGYSNQPQHF
clone size: NA; V gene: TRBV19; D gene: NA; J gene: TRBJ1-2; CDR3 DNA: TGTGCCAGCGGACAATATGGCTACACCTTC; CDR3 protein: CASGQYGYTF
clone size: NA; V gene: TRBV7-2; D gene: NA; J gene: TRBJ1-5; CDR3 DNA: TGTGCCAGCAGCTTAGGTGACAACCCCCGAGCGGAGCCCCAGCATTTT; CDR3 protein: CASSLGDNPRAEPQHF
clone size: NA; V gene: TRBV10-1; D gene: NA; J gene: TRBJ2-2; CDR3 DNA: TGCGCCAGCAGTGCATCTAGCTCCGGGGAGCTGTTTTTT; CDR3 protein: CASSASSSGELFF
clone size: NA; V gene: TRBV2; D gene: TRBD2; J gene: TRBJ2-5; CDR3 DNA: TGTGCCAGCAGTGTTCGGGGAGGGGAGACCCAGTACTTC; CDR3 protein: CASSVRGGETQYF
clone size: NA; V gene: TRBV6-5; D gene: NA; J gene: TRBJ2-3; CDR3 DNA: TGTGCCAGCAGGAGCGGGAGCACAGATACGCAGTATTTT; CDR3 protein: CASRSGSTDTQYF
clone size: NA; V gene: TRBV2; D gene: NA; J gene: TRBJ1-2; CDR3 DNA: TGTGCCAGCAGTGAGACCAACCCTAGTGGCTACACCTTC; CDR3 protein: CASSETNPSGYTF
clone size: NA; V gene: TRBV7-3; D gene: TRBD2; J gene: TRBJ2-5; CDR3 DNA: TGTGCCAGCAGCCCAGGACTAGCGGCGGAGACCCAGTACTTC; CDR3 protein: CASSPGLAAETQYF
clone size: NA; V gene: TRBV18; D gene: TRBD1; J gene: TRBJ1-6; CDR3 DNA: TGTGCCAGCTCACCAACGGGACAGACCAATTCACCCCTCCACTTT; CDR3 protein: CASSPTGQTNSPLHF
clone size: NA; V gene: TRBV18; D gene: TRBD2; J gene: TRBJ2-2; CDR3 DNA: TGTGCCAGCTCATTTTCTAGCGGGGTCACCGGGGAGCTGTTTTTT; CDR3 protein: CASSFSSGVTGELFF
clone size: NA; V gene: TRBV5-4; D gene: TRBD1; J gene: TRBJ2-7; CDR3 DNA: TGTGCCAGCAGCCGGGGACAGGGCAAAGACGAGCAGTACTTC; CDR3 protein: CASSRGQGKDEQYF
clone size: NA; V gene: TRBV28; D gene: NA; J gene: TRBJ1-1; CDR3 DNA: TGTGCCAGCACCCCCGACAGGTTTAACACTGAAGCTTTCTTT; CDR3 protein: CASTPDRFNTEAFF
clone size: NA; V gene: TRBV29-1; D gene: TRBD2; J gene: TRBJ2-1; CDR3 DNA: TGCAGCGTTGAAAACGGGCAGGGAGGGAAGCAGTTCTTC; CDR3 protein: CSVENGQGGKQFF
clone size: few; V gene: TRBV9; D gene: NA; J gene: TRBJ2-7; CDR3 DNA: TGTGCCAGCAGCGTAGAGAGAGTTCCCTACGAGCAGTACTTC; CDR3 protein: CASSVERVPYEQYF
clone size: once; V gene: TRBV19; D gene: TRBD2; J gene: TRBJ2-3; CDR3 DNA: TGTGCCAGTAGTATTATGCTAGCGGGAGCAGGCACAGATACGCAGTATTTT; CDR3 protein: CASSIMLAGAGTDTQYF
clone size: NA; V gene: TRBV23-1; D gene: TRBD1; J gene: TRBJ2-3; CDR3 DNA: TGCGCCAGCAGTCCGAGATACAGGGGGCGCACAGATACGCAGTATTTT; CDR3 protein: CASSPRYRGRTDTQYF
clone size: NA; V gene: TRBV5-1; D gene: TRBD2; J gene: TRBJ2-1; CDR3 DNA: TGCGCCAGCAGCTCACCGGGACTAGCGGGGAATGAGCAGTTCTTC; CDR3 protein: CASSSPGLAGNEQFF
clone size: NA; V gene: TRBV6-2/TRBV6-3; D gene: NA; J gene: TRBJ2-7; CDR3 DNA: TGTGCCAGCAGTTTAGCACGTCTTTCCTACGAGCAGTACTTC; CDR3 protein: CASSLARLSYEQYF
clone size: once; V gene: TRBV9; D gene: NA; J gene: TRBJ1-2; CDR3 DNA: TGTGCCAGCAGCGTAGGGACAGCTAACTATGGCTACACCTTC; CDR3 protein: CASSVGTANYGYTF
clone size: few; V gene: TRBV7-6; D gene: NA; J gene: TRBJ1-2; CDR3 DNA: TGTGCCAGCAGCTCACAATCAACGGGAGTCTATGGCTACACCTTC; CDR3 protein: CASSSQSTGVYGYTF
clone size: NA; V gene: TRBV24-1; D gene: TRBD1; J gene: TRBJ1-2; CDR3 DNA: TGTGCCACCAGTGCTGGGACAGATTTAAACTATGGCTACACCTTC; CDR3 protein: CATSAGTDLNYGYTF
clone size: NA; V gene: TRBV7-2; D gene: TRBD1; J gene: TRBJ1-2; CDR3 DNA: TGTGCCAGCAGCAAGGGGCTTCAAGGGACAGCCCTCTTAGGCTACACCTTC; CDR3 protein: CASSKGLQGTALLGYTF